Below are 10 T cell receptor beta chains sequenced from a single sample in a study of T-cell reconstitution after alpha-beta-depleted transplantation in children. For TCRbeta, the library was prepared with unique molecular identifiers. MiXCR was run by TCRdb on the PCR reads, yielding one entry per CDR3 protein. The sample lists around 580,000 distinct CDR3 sequences, 20% to 25% seen once, with around an eighth in the top ten. This specimen consisted of PBMCs, mostly from graft donor cells, obtained 360 days after TCRalphabeta/CD19-depleted stem cell transplant. The receptors were sampled from a boy less than two years old who had a stem cell transplant for acute myeloid leukemia, so the T cells may come from the graft donor.

The chain uses TRBV4-1 and TRBJ2-5; a weak D match, TRBD1 (6 bases). This CDR3 is 15 amino acids long. V shed 3 bases and J shed 2 bases, with 13 bases lying between them. Germline-derived CDR1 and CDR2 are MGHRA and YSYEKL. The CDR3 coding sequence is TGCGCCAGCAGCCATCTCGGGACACAGCAAGAGACCCAGTACTTC. Translating it yields CASSHLGTQQETQYF.

This clonotype came up many times. CDR3 in DNA: TGCAGCGCCTACACCCGGGACAGTGATTCCAGCTCCTACAATGAGCAGTTCTTC. Its translation is CSAYTRDSDSSSYNEQFF. The chain uses TRBV29-1 and TRBJ2-1; 7 bases align to TRBD1. This CDR3 is 18 amino acids long. J lost 0 bases, V lost 7 bases, and 18 bases had no gene match. Germline V gene data show CDR1 as SQVTM and CDR2 as ANQGSEA.

This clonotype was seen a handful of times. The chain combines TRBV5-5 with TRBJ2-3; no reliable D call. This CDR3 has 16 residues. V was shortened by 4 bases and J by 4 bases, with 19 bases between the two germline ends. Per the germline V gene, CDR1 is SGHKS and CDR2 is YYEKEE (reference sequence). The CDR3 DNA follows: TGTGCCAGCAGCCGAGACACGATACGGTCGGCAGATACGCAGTATTTT. Protein sequence: CASSRDTIRSADTQYF.

In regard to this clonotype: A much larger clonotype is one base distant, so this may be a read error. The chain joins TRBV3-1 to TRBJ1-1; weak D call: TRBD1 (5 bases). CDR3 size: 12 residues. V lost 5 bases and J lost 4, with 8 bases in between. From germline, CDR1 is LGHDT and CDR2 YNNKEL (reference sequence). The CDR3: CASSSQVTEAFF. The CDR3 DNA sequence: TGTGCCAGCAGCTCACAGGTCACTGAAGCTTTCTTT.

This chain links TRBV20-1 with TRBJ2-7; unclear D gene. CDR1 and CDR2 (germline): DFQATT, SNEGSKA (reference sequence). Trimming shortened V by 0 bases and J by 3 bases, and 24 bases separated the two germline ends. The CDR3 runs to 18 residues. The CDR3 region is CSARDDGDWSKPGYEQYF. The CDR3 nucleotides are TGCAGTGCTAGAGATGACGGAGATTGGTCAAAACCGGGCTACGAGCAGTACTTC.

This clonotype was counted only a few times. This rearrangement joins TRBV18 to TRBJ2-2; D might be TRBD1 (5 bases). CDR3 size: 16 residues. Deletions cut 3 bases from V and 0 bases from J, with 11 bases between. In germline, CDR1 is KGHSH, CDR2 LQKENI. This CDR3 reads CASSPIDSANTGELFF. For the CDR3, the DNA is TGTGCCAGCTCACCGATTGACAGCGCGAACACCGGGGAGCTGTTTTTT.

This clonotype appeared once. The rearrangement links TRBV5-1 to TRBJ1-3; a weak D match, TRBD1 (6 bases). There are 14 residues in the CDR3. V lost 4 bases, J lost 1 base, and 9 bases lay in between. Germline CDR1 is SGHRS and CDR2 is YFSETQ. For the CDR3, the DNA is TGCGCCAGCAGCGTACAGGGTTCTGGAAACACCATATATTTT. It specifies CASSVQGSGNTIYF.

This sequence joins TRBV30 and TRBJ2-1, with TRBD2 matching over 8 bases. Per germline, CDR1 GTSNPN and CDR2 SVGIG (reference sequence). There are 14 residues in the CDR3. V dropped 1 base and J dropped 7; count of bases not matched to a gene: 6. The CDR3 loop reads CAWSATSGVNEQFF. The CDR3 DNA sequence: TGTGCCTGGAGTGCCACTAGCGGCGTAAATGAGCAGTTCTTC.

The gene calls are TRBV20-1 and TRBJ2-5; 12 bases align to TRBD2. The CDR3 runs to 17 residues. J gave up 1 base and V 3 bases, and 9 bases lay outside the gene matches. Germline CDR1 and CDR2: DFQATT and SNEGSKA (reference sequence). CDR3 amino acids: CSARTGLAGTSQETQYF. The CDR3 region has the DNA TGCAGTGCTAGGACAGGACTAGCGGGGACTTCCCAAGAGACCCAGTACTTC.

This clonotype was counted only a few times. This chain joins TRBV4-3 and TRBJ2-5; the match to TRBD1 covers 9 bases. Germline assignment: CDR1 LGHNA and CDR2 YSLEER. Trimming removed 0 bases from V and 2 bases from J; junction bases left unmatched: 7. This CDR3 contains 17 residues. The CDR3 region has the DNA TGCGCCAGCAGCCAAGATGTCTGGGGGACAGGGCAAGAGACCCAGTACTTC. Its protein is CASSQDVWGTGQETQYF.